These 26 T cell receptor beta chains were sequenced from one sample in a study of blood T cell repertoires in COVID-19. TCRdb's copy holds only in-frame clones and misses some; the assay was immunoSEQ multiplex PCR. The table has approximately 37,000 clones, about 88% seen once. What was sequenced was peripheral blood. The receptors were gathered from a man in his fifties or sixties in a cohort sampled during active COVID-19.

This clone has ten or more counts. The genes are TRBV4-3 and TRBJ2-7, with 9 nucleotides matching TRBD2. The V gene end was trimmed by 4 bases and the J gene end by 0 bases; junction bases not matched to a gene: 4. The germline gives CDR1 LGHNA, CDR2 YSLEER. There are 15 residues in the CDR3. The CDR3 reads CASSLIAGDSYEQYF. The CDR3 DNA follows: TGCGCCAGCAGCCTCATAGCGGGGGACTCCTACGAGCAGTACTTC.

The V and J genes are TRBV5-6 and TRBJ2-7, with D possibly matching TRBD2 (5 bases). CDR1 and CDR2 (germline): SGHDT, YYEEEE. Trimming shortened V by 2 bases and J by 5 bases, and 8 bases separated the two germline ends. The CDR3 has 12 amino acids. The CDR3 DNA reads as TGTGCCAGCAGCTTCCAGCGGAACGAGCAGTACTTC. It is translated as CASSFQRNEQYF.

The J gene is TRBJ2-1, the V gene TRBV2; no reliable D call. This CDR3 contains 12 residues. The V and J ends lost 7 bases and 12 bases respectively, with 16 bases between them. CDR1 and CDR2 (germline): SNHLY, FYNNEI. The CDR3, as DNA: TGTGCCAGCACCTCCTTTCGAGAAGTGCAGTTCTTC. Protein product: CASTSFREVQFF. Complete variable domain (other parts from reference TRBV2 and TRBJ2-1): EPEVTQTPSHQVTQMGQEVILRCVPISNHLYFYWYRQILGQKVEFLVSFYNNEISEKSEIFDDQFSVERPDGSNFTLKIRSTKLEDSAMYFCASTSFREVQFFGPGTRLTVL.

V usage is TRBV27 and J usage is TRBJ2-3; TRBD1 matches 8 bases. The V segment lost 3 bases and the J segment 2 bases; nucleotides outside the gene matches: 4. The CDR3 runs 15 residues. Germline V gene sequence: CDR1 MNHEY, CDR2 SMNVEV (reference sequence). CDR3 loop: CASSLLQGVTDTQYF. The CDR3 DNA reads TGTGCCAGCAGTTTGTTACAGGGGGTCACAGATACGCAGTATTTT.

This clone was seen once. The genes are TRBV28 and TRBJ2-7; D gene unclear. With 6 bases removed from V and 2 bases from J, the gap between germline ends came to 14 bases. This CDR3 is built from 14 residues. Germline assignment: CDR1 MDHEN and CDR2 SYDVKM. The CDR3 DNA sequence: TGTGCCAGCAGCCCCGGGTGGGTCGCCTACGAGCAGTACTTC. Residues: CASSPGWVAYEQYF.

The rearrangement joins TRBV19 to TRBJ1-2, with D unclear. The V end lost 5 bases, the J end lost 7 bases, and 11 bases lay between the germline ends. The CDR3 covers 12 residues. Germline loops: CDR1 LNHDA, CDR2 SQIVND (reference sequence). CDR3 sequence: CASSSLNGGYTF. The CDR3 DNA reads TGTGCCAGTAGTTCCCTTAACGGTGGCTACACCTTC.

V is TRBV5-4 and J is TRBJ1-2; no definite D call. Germline CDR1 reads SGHNT; CDR2 reads YYREEE (reference sequence). V was cut by 0 bases and J by 4 bases, with 10 bases left in between. The CDR3 length is 14 residues. The CDR3, as DNA: TGTGCCAGCAGCTTGGGAGGGTATGGCTATGGCTACACCTTC. Its translation: CASSLGGYGYGYTF.

The chain couples TRBV7-2 to TRBJ2-2; possible D gene TRBD2, 6 bases. Germline V CDR1 and CDR2: SGHTA, FQGNSA. The CDR3 extends over 17 amino acids. Trimming stripped 3 bases from V and 5 bases from J, with 19 bases between. CDR3 loop: CASSFRGGLLETGELFF. In nucleotides, the CDR3 is TGTGCCAGCAGCTTCCGTGGGGGACTCCTTGAAACCGGGGAGCTGTTTTTT. The full variable domain, rest sourced from reference TRBV7-2 and TRBJ2-2, is GAGVSQSPSNKVTEKGKDVELRCDPISGHTALYWYRQSLGQGLEFLIYFQGNSAPDKSGLPSDRFSAERTGGSVSTLTIQRTQQEDSAVYLCASSFRGGLLETGELFFGEGSRLTVL.

V usage is TRBV10-2 and J usage is TRBJ2-3; 7 bases line up with TRBD2. The V gene end was trimmed by 3 bases and the J gene end by 6 bases; junction bases not matched to a gene: 6. The CDR3 runs to 14 residues. The germline V gene has CDR1 WSHSY and CDR2 SAAADI. Here the CDR3 DNA reads TGCGCCAGCAGTGATAGGGCGGGAGCGGATACGCAGTATTTT. The encoded protein is CASSDRAGADTQYF.

The chain is built from TRBV6-2 or TRBV6-3 and TRBJ2-7, with 7 bases that match TRBD1. Germline assignment: CDR1 MNHEY and CDR2 SVGEGT. The V and J ends lost 5 bases and 5 bases, in that order; junction bases with no gene match: 12. The CDR3 length is 15 residues. In nucleotides, the CDR3 is TGTGCCAGCAGTGAGACAGGGCTATTTAGTGACGAGCAGTACTTC. It specifies CASSETGLFSDEQYF.

For this clone: One end of the junction varies from germline; a read error may be responsible. The V and J genes are TRBV7-7 and TRBJ2-3; 11 nucleotides agree with TRBD2. CDR1 and CDR2 from the germline V gene are SSHAT and FNYEAQ (reference sequence). This CDR3 spans 14 amino acids. The CDR3 coding sequence is TGTGCTAGCAGCTTAGCGGGGGGGAGAGATACGCAGTATTTT. This gives the protein CASSLAGGRDTQYF.

This rearrangement joins TRBV30 to TRBJ2-3, with D maybe TRBD2 (5 bases). The CDR3 consists of 15 residues. The germline V and J ends were trimmed by 1 base and 0 bases, with 11 bases remaining between them. In germline, CDR1 is GTSNPN, CDR2 SVGIG (reference sequence). The CDR3 region has the DNA TGTGCCTGGAGTGGCCAGACTATTAGCACAGATACGCAGTATTTT. This codes for CAWSGQTISTDTQYF. Together with reference TRBV30 and TRBJ2-3, the CDR3 gives the full variable domain: SQTIHQWPATLVQPVGSPLSLECTVEGTSNPNLYWYRQAAGRGLQLLFYSVGIGQISSEVPQNLSASRPQDRQFILSSKKLLLSDSGFYLCAWSGQTISTDTQYFGPGTRLTVL.

This clone was seen just once. The chain carries TRBV11-3 and TRBJ2-1, with D perhaps matching TRBD2 (6 bases). CDR1 SGHNT and CDR2 YENEEA come from the germline V gene. V lost 4 bases and J 6 bases, leaving 13 bases between the germline ends. The CDR3 is 14 residues long. For the CDR3, the DNA is TGTGCCAGCAGCTCCCGGGACTCATTCAATGAGCAGTTCTTC. Protein sequence: CASSSRDSFNEQFF.

By share, this clone counts as large. This chain uses TRBV28 with TRBJ1-1; 7 bases line up with TRBD1. The J segment lost 1 base and the V segment lost 4 bases, leaving 9 bases of the junction unmatched. This CDR3 is 16 amino acids long. Germline values: CDR1 MDHEN, CDR2 SYDVKM. CDR3 coding DNA: TGTGCCAGCAGTTACTGGGACAGTTCCCCGAACACTGAAGCTTTCTTT. Residues: CASSYWDSSPNTEAFF.

The chain has TRBV21-1 and TRBJ2-7; the table calls TRBD2, which could not be checked here. TRBV21-1 is assigned pseudogene status. This CDR3 comprises 16 residues. CDR3: CASSAPPGLRSYEQYF. The CDR3 nucleotides are TGTGCCAGCAGCGCGCCGCCGGGACTAAGATCCTACGAGCAGTACTTC.

The rearrangement joins TRBV6-5 to TRBJ2-3; 11 positions agree with TRBD2. CDR1 is MNHEY, CDR2 SVGAGI, per germline. V dropped 5 bases and J dropped 2; count of bases not matched to a gene: 3. The CDR3 spans 15 residues. CDR3 in DNA: TGTGCCAGCAGTCAACTAGCGGGGGCCACAGATACGCAGTATTTT. Protein product: CASSQLAGATDTQYF.

J is TRBJ2-3 and V is TRBV7-9; weak D call: TRBD2 (6 bases). V lost 3 bases to trimming and J lost 1 base, with 20 bases between them. Germline CDR1 SEHNR, CDR2 FQNEAQ (reference sequence). CDR3 size: 18 residues. CDR3 sequence (DNA): TGTGCCAGCAGCTTCCTGCCTCTACCTTGGGGGGGCACAGATACGCAGTATTTT. The encoded protein is CASSFLPLPWGGTDTQYF.

This chain links TRBV30 with TRBJ2-7, with 8 bases matching TRBD2. CDR1 and CDR2 (germline): GTSNPN, SVGIG (reference sequence). The CDR3 has 17 amino acids. V was pared by 5 bases and J by 0 bases, with 15 bases of the junction left unmatched. CDR3 sequence (DNA): TGTGCCTGGCGCGTTAGAGGGAGCGGGGGATACTCCTACGAGCAGTACTTC. Residues: CAWRVRGSGGYSYEQYF. Full variable domain (missing parts from reference TRBV30 and TRBJ2-7): SQTIHQWPATLVQPVGSPLSLECTVEGTSNPNLYWYRQAAGRGLQLLFYSVGIGQISSEVPQNLSASRPQDRQFILSSKKLLLSDSGFYLCAWRVRGSGGYSYEQYFGPGTRLTVT.

This chain links TRBV19 with TRBJ2-3; tentative D call: TRBD1 (6 bases). Germline lookup yields CDR1 LNHDA and CDR2 SQIVND (reference sequence). V dropped 3 bases and J dropped 4 bases, with 8 bases sitting between them. The length of the CDR3 is 13 residues. Here the CDR3 DNA reads TGTGCCAGTAGTATCTGGGGGCCAGATACGCAGTATTTT. Residues: CASSIWGPDTQYF.

V gene TRBV3-1 (or the pseudogene TRBV3-2) combines with J gene TRBJ2-1; 10 nucleotides align to TRBD2. CDR1 is LGHDT, CDR2 YNNKEL, per germline (reference sequence). V dropped 4 bases and J dropped 6; count of bases not matched to a gene: 6. The CDR3 is made up of 15 amino acids. As DNA, the CDR3 is TGTGCCAGCAGCCCCCGTCTAGCGGGGGTCAATGAGCAGTTCTTC. Translating gives CASSPRLAGVNEQFF.

This clone was counted a few times. The chain has TRBV21-1 and TRBJ1-1; no check of the table's D call, TRBD1, against the DNA was made. TRBV21-1 is recorded as a pseudogene. CDR3 length equals 13 residues. The CDR3 here is CASRGTANTEAFF. The CDR3 nucleotides read TGTGCCAGCAGAGGGACAGCGAACACTGAAGCTTTCTTT.

The chain combines TRBV30 with TRBJ2-7; possibly TRBD1 for D (5 bases). This CDR3 region has 12 residues. V shed 1 base and J shed 4 bases, with 8 bases lying between them. Germline lookup yields CDR1 GTSNPN and CDR2 SVGIG (reference sequence). Here the CDR3 DNA reads TGTGCCTGGAGTGAGGGGCTATACGAGCAGTACTTC. Translating gives CAWSEGLYEQYF.

This rearrangement joins TRBV19 to TRBJ2-7, with TRBD1 as a possible D gene (6 bases). The germline gives CDR1 LNHDA, CDR2 SQIVND (reference sequence). This CDR3 region has 15 residues. The V gene lost 2 bases and the J gene lost 3 bases, with 14 bases spanning the gap. CDR3: CASSIRAGAYYEQYF. The DNA for the CDR3 is TGTGCCAGTAGTATAAGGGCAGGGGCTTACTACGAGCAGTACTTC.

This clone was detected only once. This chain links TRBV19 with TRBJ1-5; possible D gene TRBD1, 5 bases. This CDR3 region has 15 residues. Germline CDR1 is LNHDA and CDR2 is SQIVND (reference sequence). V was clipped by 5 bases and J by 7 bases, with 18 bases between them. CDR3 bases: TGTGCCAGTAGTGCCCTCCCTTCAGGGCTCCAGCCCCAGCATTTT. This encodes CASSALPSGLQPQHF.

This clone was observed once. The chain is built from TRBV7-2 and TRBJ2-7, with D hard to call. CDR1 is SGHTA, CDR2 FQGNSA, per germline. V lost 1 base, J lost 0 bases, and 4 bases lay in between. CDR3 size: 13 residues. The CDR3 DNA reads TGTGCCAGCAGCTTAGTAGCCTCCTACGAGCAGTACTTC. This encodes CASSLVASYEQYF.

This chain uses TRBV4-3 with TRBJ2-1, with 9 bases matching TRBD1. CDR3 length: 16 amino acids. Losses at the gene ends were 0 bases for V and 6 bases for J; bases not matched to a gene: 6. CDR1 is LGHNA and CDR2 is YSLEER in the germline V gene. The DNA of the CDR3 is TGCGCCAGCAGCCAAGATGGGACAGGGTTGACCAATGAGCAGTTCTTC. Translated, it gives CASSQDGTGLTNEQFF.